This T cell receptor beta chain was found in a study of control samples from healthy donors and cancer patients. Data came from immunoSEQ multiplex PCR; TCRdb stores just in-frame clones and leaves some out. The sample lists over 75,000 clones, roughly 82% occurring once. The germline CDR1 and CDR2 sequences are MNHEY and SVGAGI. Trimming took 10 bases from V and 2 from J, leaving 12 bases between them. The CDR3 has 12 residues. The receptor's source is a man aged 55 to 70 in good health. Sequenced input: blood. This chain joins TRBV6-5 and TRBJ2-7; no definite D call. CDR3 DNA: TGTGCCACTGGTGGCAATACCTACGAGCAGTACTTC. This codes for CATGGNTYEQYF.